The present entry profiles one T cell receptor beta chain with its context. What it binds is not known. These data originate in a study of cytomegalovirus exposure and HLA in healthy donors. Notes on the study in general: A later analysis showed that HLA-associated TCR beta chains had undergone more clonal expansion than equally common others. Rare TCR sequences predominated, though certain public TCRs were found in many donors. CMV serostatus was the sole immune exposure data available.

The PCR had 60 Vbeta and 13 Jbeta primers. Profiled with immunoSEQ multiplex PCR; TCRdb holds only in-frame clones, not every one. The table includes 75,000 to 100,000 clones, 60% to 80% detected once. In germline, CDR1 is SGHDN, CDR2 FVKESK. Trimming stripped 1 base from V and 6 bases from J, with 19 bases between. The length of the CDR3 is 16 residues. Source material: PBMCs. The chain links TRBV14 to TRBJ2-7; D remains ambiguous. The clonotype was recovered from a man in his forties in good health and CMV-seronegative. CDR3 in amino acids: CASSQGPQRKRVEQYF. The CDR3 region has the DNA TGTGCCAGCAGCCAAGGACCACAGAGAAAGAGAGTCGAGCAGTACTTC.